These 25 T cell receptor beta chains were all obtained from the same sample, sequenced in a study of regulatory T cells in long-lasting Graves disease. Investigators prepared the TCR beta libraries by applying iRepertoire HTBI primers and Arm-PCR of CDR3 regions. TCRdb re-called the multiplex PCR reads with MiXCR, one entry per CDR3 protein. This sample has 500,000 or so distinct CDR3 sequences, with approximately 15% found just once. Time point of the sample: newly diagnosed GD, antithyroid drugs for less than 3 months. Scientists built the TCR library using RNA that was extracted from PBMCs. These data are also associated with another study on T cells in Graves' hyperthyroidism and ophthalmopathy.

Specimen: peripheral blood mononuclear cells (PBMCs), collected at new diagnosis, from a patient treated with antithyroid drugs. The receptors here all came from a woman aged 45-59 years with Graves disease.

This clonotype was recorded many times. This sequence joins TRBV5-1 and TRBJ2-5, with D unclear. Germline V gives CDR1 SGHRS, CDR2 YFSETQ. Trimming removed 2 bases at V and 4 bases at J, with 21 bases between. The CDR3 contains 17 residues. CDR3 protein: CASSLPQVDPLRETQYF. DNA of the CDR3: TGCGCCAGCAGCTTACCCCAGGTGGATCCCCTCCGAGAGACCCAGTACTTC.

In regard to this clonotype: It may be a read error: a sequence one base away is much more abundant. This chain links TRBV28 with TRBJ1-4, with a possible D match to TRBD1 (5 bases). In germline, CDR1 is MDHEN, CDR2 SYDVKM. The V end was cut by 5 bases, the J end by 7 bases, with 23 bases between. This CDR3 has 17 amino acids. The CDR3 here is CASSTSIRQGDGEKLFF. The CDR3 nucleotides are TGTGCCAGCAGTACTAGTATTCGGCAGGGCGACGGTGAAAAACTGTTTTTT.

The V call is TRBV2, the J call TRBJ1-5; D is uncertain. The CDR3 is 15 amino acids. V gave up 1 base and J gave up 3 bases, with 10 bases separating them. Per the germline V gene, CDR1 is SNHLY and CDR2 is FYNNEI. The CDR3: CASSEVVGTNQPQHF. The CDR3 coding sequence is TGTGCCAGCAGTGAAGTTGTCGGAACCAATCAGCCCCAGCATTTT.

This clonotype occurred many times. The chain recombines TRBV28 with TRBJ2-3, with TRBD2 matching over 15 bases. CDR3 length: 19 residues. The J segment lost 0 bases and the V segment lost 5 bases, leaving 9 bases of the junction unmatched. CDR1 and CDR2 (germline): MDHEN, SYDVKM. The CDR3 sequence: CASSTPGLAGGTSTDTQYF. Written as DNA, the CDR3 is TGTGCCAGCAGTACCCCGGGACTAGCGGGAGGTACTAGCACAGATACGCAGTATTTT. Full variable domain (remainder filled in from reference TRBV28 and TRBJ2-3): DVKVTQSSRYLVKRTGEKVFLECVQDMDHENMFWYRQDPGLGLRLIYFSYDVKMKEKGDIPEGYSVSREKKERFSLILESASTNQTSMYLCASSTPGLAGGTSTDTQYFGPGTRLTVL.

The table lists this clonotype with many counts. The V gene is TRBV5-1, the J gene TRBJ1-5, with unresolved D. Trimming removed 0 bases at V and 0 bases at J, with 7 bases between. The CDR3 is 15 amino acids. The V gene's germline CDR1 is SGHRS and CDR2 YFSETQ. CDR3 bases: TGCGCCAGCAGCTTGGCCAGAAATAGCAATCAGCCCCAGCATTTT. It translates to CASSLARNSNQPQHF. Drawing the rest from reference TRBV5-1 and TRBJ1-5, the complete variable domain is KAGVTQTPRYLIKTRGQQVTLSCSPISGHRSVSWYQQTPGQGLQFLFEYFSETQRNKGNFPGRFSGRQFSNSRSEMNVSTLELGDSALYLCASSLARNSNQPQHFGDGTRLSIL.

This clonotype has a handful of counts. This chain links TRBV27 with TRBJ2-3; TRBD2 aligns across 12 bases. The junction had 10 bases not matched to a gene; V was cut back by 5 bases and J by 4 bases. The CDR3 has 17 residues. CDR1 MNHEY and CDR2 SMNVEV come from the germline V gene (reference sequence). Here the CDR3 DNA reads TGTGCCAGCAGTCTCAGACTAGCGGGAGAAATCCCAGATACGCAGTATTTT. Translation: CASSLRLAGEIPDTQYF.

This chain connects TRBV19 to TRBJ1-5, with a possible D match to TRBD1 (6 bases). Germline V CDR1 and CDR2: LNHDA, SQIVND (reference sequence). V lost 8 bases to trimming and J lost 4 bases, with 12 bases between them. The CDR3 sequence is 13 residues long. This CDR3 reads CASAGTSNQPQHF. CDR3 nucleotide sequence: TGTGCCAGTGCTGGGACATCGAATCAGCCCCAGCATTTT.

This clonotype was observed at least ten times. The chain has TRBV19 and TRBJ2-7; 11 bases agree with TRBD2. Germline CDR1 reads LNHDA; CDR2 reads SQIVND (reference sequence). CDR3 size: 14 residues. The J segment lost 5 bases and the V segment lost 8 bases, leaving 8 bases of the junction unmatched. This CDR3 is CASRPSSGRNEQYF. The CDR3 DNA reads as TGTGCCAGTCGCCCCTCTAGCGGGAGGAACGAGCAGTACTTC.

V gene TRBV2 combines with J gene TRBJ2-7; the match to TRBD2 covers 11 bases. CDR3 length: 11 residues. V trimming: 7 bases; J trimming: 13 bases; junction bases outside the gene matches: 6. The germline CDR1 and CDR2 sequences are SNHLY and FYNNEI. The CDR3 is CASTGLAGHYF. The CDR3 DNA reads as TGTGCCAGCACCGGACTAGCGGGTCACTACTTC.

The chain recombines TRBV5-1 with TRBJ2-7; D might be TRBD2 (6 bases). Germline CDR1 is SGHRS and CDR2 is YFSETQ. V was trimmed by 0 bases and J by 5 bases, leaving 12 bases between them. The CDR3 consists of 14 residues. This CDR3 reads CASSLGLVVDEQYF. The CDR3, as DNA: TGCGCCAGCAGCTTGGGACTAGTGGTCGACGAGCAGTACTTC.

This clonotype was recorded a few times. A much larger clone differs from this one at a single base, so this may be a read error. CDR3 in amino acids: CASSPRGFLAYEQYF. The CDR3 coding sequence is TGTGCCAGCAGCCCTCGGGGGTTCCTCGCCTACGAGCAGTACTTC. The chain recombines TRBV2 with TRBJ2-7; maybe TRBD2 (6 bases). The CDR3 has 15 amino acids. Germline CDR1 and CDR2: SNHLY and FYNNEI. Trimming pared 6 bases from V and 2 bases from J, leaving 17 bases between. Complete variable domain (other parts from reference TRBV2 and TRBJ2-7): EPEVTQTPSHQVTQMGQEVILRCVPISNHLYFYWYRQILGQKVEFLVSFYNNEISEKSEIFDDQFSVERPDGSNFTLKIRSTKLEDSAMYFCASSPRGFLAYEQYFGPGTRLTVT.

The sample holds many counts of this clonotype. The J gene is TRBJ2-3, the V gene TRBV7-2; the match to TRBD2 covers 12 bases. The CDR3 extends over 16 amino acids. Germline CDR1 and CDR2: SGHTA and FQGNSA. J lost 3 bases, V lost 4 bases, and 5 bases had no gene match. The CDR3 here is CASSSRLAGATDTQYF. The CDR3 region has the DNA TGTGCCAGCAGCTCAAGACTAGCGGGAGCTACAGATACGCAGTATTTT.

This clonotype was detected only a few times. The rearrangement uses TRBV3-1 and TRBJ2-5; D uncertain. V dropped 5 bases and J dropped 4 bases, with 11 bases sitting between them. Germline-derived CDR1 and CDR2 are LGHDT and YNNKEL (reference sequence). The CDR3 has 13 amino acids. The CDR3 coding sequence is TGTGCCAGCAGCTTCTCCGACGGAGAGACCCAGTACTTC. Amino acids: CASSFSDGETQYF.

Ten or more counts support this clonotype. This chain joins TRBV28 and TRBJ2-5; 9 bases map to TRBD2. J gave up 2 bases and V 6 bases, and 4 bases lay outside the gene matches. Germline CDR1 is MDHEN and CDR2 is SYDVKM. CDR3 length: 14 residues. The chain's CDR3 is CASRMTSGQETQYF. For the CDR3, the DNA is TGTGCCAGCAGGATGACTAGCGGACAAGAGACCCAGTACTTC. The variable domain in full, completed from reference TRBV28 and TRBJ2-5, reads DVKVTQSSRYLVKRTGEKVFLECVQDMDHENMFWYRQDPGLGLRLIYFSYDVKMKEKGDIPEGYSVSREKKERFSLILESASTNQTSMYLCASRMTSGQETQYFGPGTRLLVL.

This clonotype was seen a few times. The chain combines TRBV9 with TRBJ1-2, with TRBD1 as a possible D gene (6 bases). From germline, CDR1 is SGDLS and CDR2 YYNGEE. The V and J ends lost 0 bases and 4 bases respectively, with 16 bases between them. The CDR3 contains 16 residues. CDR3 sequence: CASSVERGGQGYGYTF. The CDR3 region has the DNA TGTGCCAGCAGCGTAGAACGGGGGGGGCAAGGCTATGGCTACACCTTC.

As regards this clonotype: At one of its ends the junction is not consistent with the germline gene, which may arise from a read error. V is TRBV7-7 and J is TRBJ2-5, with D perhaps given as TRBD1 or TRBD2 (5 bases each). CDR1 and CDR2 (germline): SSHAT, FNYEAQ (reference sequence). This CDR3 has 15 amino acids. Here the CDR3 DNA reads TGTGCTAGCAGCCCAGGGAGAGGGACCCAAGAGACCCAGTACTTC. The encoded protein is CASSPGRGTQETQYF. The complete variable domain, with remaining parts taken from reference TRBV7-7 and TRBJ2-5, reads GAGVSQSPRYKVTKRGQDVTLRCDPISSHATLYWYQQALGQGPEFLTYFNYEAQPDKSGLPSDRFSAERPEGSISTLTIQRTEQRDSAMYRCASSPGRGTQETQYFGPGTRLLVL.

This clonotype was observed many times. The chain links TRBV11-2 to TRBJ2-2; TRBD2 matches 11 bases. Germline V gene lookup returns CDR1 SGHAT and CDR2 FQNNGV. The CDR3 is 15 residues long. The trim removed 3 bases at V and 7 bases at J, leaving 4 bases unmatched. CDR3 amino acids: CASSFSGRAFGELFF. The CDR3 DNA is TGTGCCAGCAGCTTTAGCGGGAGGGCCTTCGGGGAGCTGTTTTTT.

On this clonotype itself: A single base separates this from a much larger clone, so it may be a read error. The chain recombines TRBV20-1 with TRBJ2-5; 8 bases map to TRBD2. CDR3 length: 14 amino acids. The germline CDR1 and CDR2 sequences are DFQATT and SNEGSKA (reference sequence). V dropped 1 base and J dropped 11; count of bases not matched to a gene: 12. The chain's CDR3 is CSARGGTSANEQYF. CDR3 DNA sequence: TGCAGTGCTAGAGGGGGGACTAGTGCGAATGAGCAGTACTTC.

This clonotype was seen many times. The genes are TRBV3-1 and TRBJ1-1; no definite D call. Trimming took 0 bases from V and 4 from J, leaving 12 bases between them. This CDR3 has 15 amino acids. Germline V gene data show CDR1 as LGHDT and CDR2 as YNNKEL (reference sequence). CDR3 in DNA: TGTGCCAGCAGCCAAGATGTCGGAGGGAGCACTGAAGCTTTCTTT. It specifies CASSQDVGGSTEAFF.

The chain joins TRBV12-3 or TRBV12-4 to TRBJ2-7; TRBD1 or TRBD2 may be the D gene (5 bases each). Trimming stripped 4 bases from V and 3 bases from J, with 10 bases between. The CDR3 totals 13 residues. CDR3 sequence: CASSSVGDYEQYF. In DNA form, the CDR3 reads TGTGCCAGCAGTTCAGTGGGGGACTACGAGCAGTACTTC.

This clonotype was counted at least ten times. The chain couples TRBV2 to TRBJ2-2; 9 nucleotides agree with TRBD2. Per the germline V gene, CDR1 is SNHLY and CDR2 is FYNNEI. The V and J ends lost 2 bases and 3 bases, in that order; junction bases with no gene match: 4. CDR3 length equals 16 residues. The CDR3 DNA reads TGTGCCAGCAGTGAAAGACTAGCGGAGTACACCGGGGAGCTGTTTTTT. Protein product: CASSERLAEYTGELFF.

Ten or more counts support this clonotype. The genes are TRBV6-1 and TRBJ2-2; TRBD1 might be the D (6 bases). The CDR3 totals 13 residues. CDR1 is MNHNS, CDR2 SASEGT, per germline. The V gene lost 7 bases and the J gene lost 4 bases, with 10 bases spanning the gap. CDR3 sequence reads: CASTQGPTGELFF. DNA for the CDR3: TGTGCCAGCACACAGGGCCCCACCGGGGAGCTGTTTTTT.

The sample holds a few counts of this clonotype. J is TRBJ2-2 and V is TRBV5-5; tentative D call: TRBD1 (6 bases). Germline V gene sequence: CDR1 SGHKS, CDR2 YYEKEE (reference sequence). Trimming pared 4 bases from V and 1 base from J, leaving 14 bases between. The CDR3 loop spans 16 amino acids. Here the CDR3 DNA reads TGTGCCAGCAGCCTATTGTCGACAGGGAACACCGGGGAGCTGTTTTTT. Translated: CASSLLSTGNTGELFF.

This clonotype was seen many times. The V gene is TRBV10-1, the J gene TRBJ1-1, with 9 bases that match TRBD1. This CDR3 comprises 15 residues. The germline CDR1 and CDR2 sequences are WNHNN and SYGVQD (reference sequence). V trimming: 0 bases; J trimming: 5 bases; junction bases outside the gene matches: 4. This CDR3 is CASSESTGGRTEAFF. CDR3 DNA: TGCGCCAGCAGTGAGTCGACAGGGGGGAGAACTGAAGCTTTCTTT.

This clonotype was recorded a few times. The rearrangement joins TRBV19 to TRBJ2-3, with 10 bases lining up with TRBD2. The ends lost 3 bases at V and 6 bases at J; junction bases unmatched: 6. The V gene's germline CDR1 is LNHDA and CDR2 SQIVND (reference sequence). This CDR3 has 15 residues. CDR3 protein: CASSIGAGGPDTQYF. As DNA, the CDR3 is TGTGCCAGTAGTATCGGAGCGGGAGGGCCGGATACGCAGTATTTT.